Listed here is a single T cell receptor (beta chain). There is no known antigen for this receptor. No qualities accompany the bases; no much larger clone lies one base away. Library prep was done by the immunoSEQ multiplex PCR assay. For the multiplex PCR, a mixture combining 60 forward primers for TCR Vbeta segments and 13 reverse primers for TCR Jbeta segments was used. The CDR3 region of rearranged TCR beta genes was amplified from genomic DNA by a multiplex PCR assay. Amplified TCR beta libraries were sequenced as 87-base-pair reads on the Illumina HiSeq System. From the authors' description of their analysis: In a later analysis, tens of millions of unique TCR beta chains were counted across the approximately 640 repertoires, and around 11 million of these chains were shared by at least two donors. Raw reads were error-corrected and collapsed into unique sequences with a nearest-neighbor algorithm that merged closely related sequences to remove PCR and sequencing errors. Alignment of CDR3 sequences to IMGT reference sequences was used to assign V, D and J gene segments. For a sequence to be retained, a match of at least six nucleotides to both a V gene segment and a J gene segment was required. A rearrangement counted as productive if the CDR3 had no stop codons and remained in frame with V and J, and every other rearrangement counted as non-productive. Following IMGT convention, CDR3 was defined as the stretch from the second conserved V-encoded cysteine to the conserved J-encoded phenylalanine. The earlier analysis of about 640 of the donors excluded any sequence lacking an unambiguous match to a single V gene segment. In an earlier analysis of several hundred of the donors, V segments were called functional above 56.7% productive rearrangements and were called segregating when the between-donor standard deviation exceeded 5%. A statistical classification framework was developed to diagnose cytomegalovirus status using the catalog of TCR beta chain sequences. A later analysis assigned V and J genes by comparing TCR nucleotide sequences with IMGT/GENE-DB human TR gene sequences. A later analysis assigned CDR3 sequences and most-parsimonious VDJ recombination scenarios with the TCRdist pipeline. In a later analysis, every TCR beta chain was defined by the combination of its CDR3 amino acid sequence and its V-gene family, and reads without a unique V-gene family were dropped. As a way to deal with suspected cross-contamination and a sequencing artifact, a later analysis dropped 640 or so nucleotide sequences that were highly shared and had low generation probability. In a later analysis, a clonal expansion index for each public chain was calculated from normalized within-repertoire ranks of inferred template counts. In a later analysis, generation probabilities were computed using a VDJ recombination model fitted to out-of-frame rearrangements, and the results were checked against IGoR. A later analysis scored TCR-TCR, TCR-HLA and TCR-CMV co-occurrence with hypergeometric tests, applying a repertoire-size bias correction to TCR pairs. In a later analysis, false discovery rates were estimated by permuting HLA or CMV assignments 20 times. In a later analysis, co-occurring TCRs were grouped using DBSCAN, with TCRdist sequence similarity added in when clustering inside HLA-allele-positive subsets. Co-occurrence clustering excluded repertoires with fewer than 30,000 or more than 120,000 public chains, plus five with anomalous nucleotide sharing. Drawn from immuneACCESS, this table holds only the in-frame rearrangements with V and J called that TCRdb kept. Clones are partly lost; checked studies trace under half to an unresolved V gene and leave the rest unexplained. The V and J calls and clone size were taken over from that table, and D and trimming were inferred from the DNA. The sample contains about 72,000 clones, 50% to 80% of them found a single time. The top ten constitute about 20% of the sample.

These data originate in a study of cytomegalovirus exposure and HLA in healthy donors (dated by TCRdb to 2017 to 2019). For the wider study: According to an earlier analysis of 550 to 750 of the donors, some 180 million T cells yielded 100 million or so unique TCR beta sequences and about 300 Gb of sequence data. Among about 400 genotyped donors of the cohort, an average of roughly 230,000 unique TCR beta nucleotide sequences was sequenced per donor, of which about 18% were non-productive. A handful of DR-DQ haplotypes were handled as single units for association and clustering because linkage in the cohort was strong. The study used immunosequencing to profile the T cell repertoires of several hundred subjects and linked those repertoires to cytomegalovirus serostatus. In the later analysis, no new phenotypic data were used to find candidate immune exposures; instead, reliance was placed on TCR beta sequences and their occurrence across donors. In addition to the first cohort of roughly 700 subjects, a separate validation cohort of 120 different subjects was used. Alongside the repertoire data, information on donor age, sex, ethnicity and CMV serostatus was compiled. Both class I and class II loci were covered by HLA typing, at four-digit resolution. Typing coverage varied by locus: roughly 620-630 donors for A, B, C, DRB1 and DQB1; around 560 for DQA1; around 570 for DPA1; around 450 for DPB1. The aim of the study was to test whether cataloging public T cell receptors could identify signatures of past pathogen exposure. The study combined high-throughput TCR immunosequencing, statistical association of individual TCRs with disease status, and machine learning to predict cytomegalovirus infection status. All discovery cohort repertoires had been generated on a single sequencing platform. Around 320 gigabases of sequencing data and approximately 85 million unique TCR sequences were included in an early release covering 550 to 800 HLA-typed donors. Among the roughly 380 genotyped donors, approximately 81% belonged to the genetic ancestry cluster associated with self-reported Caucasian donors. An earlier analysis of several hundred of the donors applied high-throughput TCR beta sequencing to assess whether each TCR beta V gene segment acted as functional or pseudogenic. A later analysis re-analyzed previously published TCR beta repertoires from 550 to 700 donors and added high-resolution HLA genotyping to study TCR occurrence patterns. Genome-wide SNP genotypes for about 55% of the roughly 670 donors were used in a later genetic analysis, which treated that subset as a discovery cohort. The paper's findings and limits, for the study overall: Because counts were too low, approximately 18 rarely observed V segments, including chromosome 9 orphons, were excluded from the earlier analysis of under 650 of the donors. A total of roughly 160 TCR beta chains were listed by the study as associated with cytomegalovirus. In a later analysis, HLA-associated TCR beta chains were found to be more clonally expanded and to have lower generation probabilities than equally common non-associated chains. The 87-base-pair reads could not distinguish some IMGT-functional V segments, including TRBV6-2 and TRBV6-3, so those segments were excluded. CMV serostatus was the only immune exposure information available for the cohort. Because some donors lacked HLA typing at each locus, the association tests relied only on the typed subset. A cluster of highly shared sequence variants was judged likely to be a technical artifact of the sequencing pipeline. In a later analysis, most CMV-associated TCR beta chains were found to appear HLA-restricted, with HLA associations seemingly driven largely by CMV exposure. It was suggested by the authors that the approach could potentially be generalized to other disease states and immunological phenotypes. A later genetic analysis reported fewer N-insertions in productive TCRs among donors in an Asian-associated ancestry cluster than the roughly 620-donor mean. A later genetic analysis associated a missense DCLRE1C variant with V-gene and J-gene trimming of TCR beta chains, and an independent cohort replicated the association. Cytomegalovirus status was reported to be diagnosed by the classifier with high specificity and sensitivity in both the original and validation cohorts. A later analysis associated some 17,000 TCR beta sequences with specific HLA alleles at a false discovery rate of 0.05. Roughly uniform sequencing depth across donors was assumed in presence/absence analyses, although this assumption may not hold. In a later analysis, several top co-occurrence clusters were reported to appear linked to parvovirus B19, influenza, CMV and Epstein-Barr virus. The cohort was sequenced for TCR beta chains only, and without alpha or paired-chain data the features that could be detected were limited. A later analysis found that TCR association rates varied across HLA loci, with DRB1 alleles showing the most associated TCRs and HLA-C alleles the fewest. When HLA alleles, especially DR and DQ, strongly co-occurred, attributing TCR associations to individual alleles was difficult. A further reported finding was that TCR beta sequences accurately predicted the HLA-A and HLA-B alleles for most subjects in the first cohort. In an earlier analysis of 450 to 750 of the donors, most TCR beta V segments appeared in productive rearrangements about 87% or about 30% of the time, broadly matching IMGT annotations. In vitro tests confirmed that three of the cytomegalovirus-associated TCR beta chains recognize cytomegalovirus antigens. Linkage disequilibrium might explain the correlated functional status among segregating V segments, but an unknown experimental factor could not be excluded. Across donors, most TCR sequences were observed very rarely, whereas some public TCRs were present in many individuals.

In the germline V gene (reference sequence), CDR1 corresponds to LNHDA and CDR2 to SQIVND. Trimming at the junction amounts to 1 base on V and 8 bases on J, and the germline ends lie 12 bases apart. Including cysteine and phenylalanine, the CDR3 has 15 amino acids. Of all the DNA, just the CDR3 is kept, 45 bases in frame from base 1. The cohort was made up of around 720 healthy bone marrow donors. All cohort members were sampled while nominally healthy, although unrecorded immune exposures were likely present. The donor tested CMV seropositive, placing the donor among the roughly 300 seropositive members of the cohort. A peripheral blood sample was collected from each donor, and TCR beta sequencing was performed on peripheral blood mononuclear cells. The Qiagen DNeasy Blood Extraction Kit was used to extract genomic DNA from the blood cell samples.

Specimen: PBMCs. The TCR sequence derives from a man between 40 and 49 years old in good health and CMV-seropositive. The sequence links TRBV19 to TRBJ1-6, with the D gene not confidently named. The base sequence is TGTGCCAGTAGTATAGGAGGCAAGATGGATTCACCCCTCCACTTT. This codes for CASSIGGKMDSPLHF.